The 17 T cell receptor beta chains given below trace back to one sample, sequenced in a study of cytomegalovirus exposure and HLA in healthy donors. The PCR was carried out with 60 Vbeta primers and 13 Jbeta primers. The protocol was immunoSEQ multiplex PCR, while the TCRdb copy is restricted to in-frame clones and leaves out a portion. The table gives tens of thousands of clones; the top ten clones make up 5.5% to 7% of it. Sequencing used PBMCs. The receptors stem from a human donor in good health.

Here the CDR3 reads CASSLGTTPYGYTF. DNA of the CDR3: TGTGCCAGCAGCTTAGGGACAACTCCCTATGGCTACACCTTC. J is TRBJ1-2 and V is TRBV7-9, with D maybe TRBD1 (5 bases). Germline CDR1 reads SEHNR; CDR2 reads FQNEAQ (reference sequence). The V and J ends lost 1 base and 4 bases respectively, with 10 bases between them. This CDR3 spans 14 amino acids.

The J gene is TRBJ2-1, the V gene TRBV2, with a weak D call TRBD2 (6 bases). The V gene lost 7 bases and the J gene lost 6 bases, with 13 bases spanning the gap. This CDR3 contains 13 residues. Per the germline V gene, CDR1 is SNHLY and CDR2 is FYNNEI. CDR3 coding DNA: TGTGCCAGCACAGCGGTGGGGGGCAATGAGCAGTTCTTC. Translated: CASTAVGGNEQFF.

The rearrangement links TRBV28 to TRBJ2-5; 8 bases map to TRBD1. V lost 5 bases and J lost 5; bases outside the gene matches: 13. This CDR3 is built from 16 residues. Germline-derived CDR1 and CDR2 are MDHEN and SYDVKM. The CDR3 DNA reads as TGTGCCAGCAGTCTGGACAGGGTGGGAAGTGAGGAGACCCAGTACTTC. It yields the protein CASSLDRVGSEETQYF.

The J gene is TRBJ2-7, the V gene TRBV6-1; D might be TRBD1 (5 bases). V was cut by 8 bases and J by 4 bases, with 12 bases left in between. This CDR3 is 12 amino acids long. CDR1 is MNHNS and CDR2 is SASEGT in the germline V gene. The CDR3 bases are TGTGCCAGCTTTTGGGGCGATTACGAGCAGTACTTC. It codes for CASFWGDYEQYF.

The chain is built from TRBV6-5 and TRBJ2-1; D perhaps matches TRBD1 (6 bases). The CDR3 spans 15 residues. The germline gives CDR1 MNHEY, CDR2 SVGAGI. V was shortened by 6 bases and J by 2 bases, with 14 bases between the two germline ends. CDR3 region: CASSRDRTAYNEQFF. CDR3 nucleotide sequence: TGTGCCAGCAGCCGCGACAGGACAGCCTACAATGAGCAGTTCTTC.

The V gene is TRBV25-1, the J gene TRBJ1-1, with 7 nucleotides matching TRBD1. Trimming took 4 bases from V and 0 from J; bases not matched to a gene: 2. The CDR3 is 14 amino acids. CDR1 and CDR2 (germline): MGHDK, SYGVNS. The chain's CDR3 is CASSADRVNTEAFF. CDR3 DNA sequence: TGTGCCAGCAGTGCCGACAGGGTGAACACTGAAGCTTTCTTT.

The J gene is TRBJ2-7, the V gene TRBV2, with 9 bases fitting TRBD1. V was pared by 8 bases and J by 6 bases, with 8 bases of the junction left unmatched. CDR3 length equals 13 residues. The germline V gene encodes CDR1 SNHLY and CDR2 FYNNEI. CDR3 in amino acids: CASSGTGLGEQYF. CDR3 in DNA: TGTGCCAGCTCTGGGACAGGGCTTGGCGAGCAGTACTTC.

V is TRBV5-8 and J is TRBJ1-4, with unresolved D. CDR3 length: 15 amino acids. V gave up 6 bases and J gave up 8 bases, with 20 bases separating them. Germline-derived CDR1 and CDR2 are SGHTS and YDEGEE. CDR3 loop: CASIQAIFVGEKLFF. DNA of the CDR3: TGTGCCAGCATCCAGGCAATCTTCGTAGGAGAAAAACTGTTTTTT.

V usage is TRBV6-1 and J usage is TRBJ1-1, with 7 positions matching TRBD1. This CDR3 spans 16 amino acids. V was clipped by 4 bases and J by 3 bases; unmatched bases: 11. Germline CDR1 and CDR2: MNHNS and SASEGT. The CDR3 spells CASSATRGPVDTEAFF. The CDR3 coding sequence is TGTGCCAGCAGTGCTACGAGGGGGCCGGTGGACACTGAAGCTTTCTTT.

V usage is TRBV7-2 and J usage is TRBJ2-7, with D possibly being TRBD1 (7 bases). The germline CDR1 and CDR2 sequences are SGHTA and FQGNSA. Trimming took off 5 bases at V and 3 bases at J, with 17 bases between the two ends. The CDR3 extends over 15 amino acids. The DNA for the CDR3 is TGTGCCAGCAGCCCCGCGGGACAGTTCGACTACGAGCAGTACTTC. Translating it yields CASSPAGQFDYEQYF.

The chain links TRBV7-8 to TRBJ2-1; the D gene is possibly TRBD2 (6 bases). CDR3 length equals 15 residues. The V end lost 5 bases, the J end lost 5 bases, and 16 bases lay between the germline ends. Germline assignment: CDR1 SGHVS and CDR2 FQNEAQ. CDR3 residues: CASSTPGLTNNEQFF. For the CDR3, the DNA is TGTGCCAGCAGCACGCCGGGACTGACAAACAATGAGCAGTTCTTC.

This chain links TRBV18 with TRBJ2-7; no clear D. The V end lost 5 bases, the J end lost 4 bases, and 9 bases lay between the germline ends. The CDR3 runs 12 residues. The germline gives CDR1 KGHSH, CDR2 LQKENI. CDR3 region: CASSTERYEQYF. The CDR3 DNA follows: TGTGCCAGCTCAACAGAACGGTACGAGCAGTACTTC. Variable domain in full (rest from reference TRBV18 and TRBJ2-7): NAGVMQNPRHLVRRRGQEARLRCSPMKGHSHVYWYRQLPEEGLKFMVYLQKENIIDESGMPKERFSAEFPKEGPSILRIQQVVRGDSAAYFCASSTERYEQYFGPGTRLTVT.

The chain carries TRBV5-1 and TRBJ2-1; 8 bases line up with TRBD1. The V segment lost 0 bases and the J segment 12 bases; nucleotides outside the gene matches: 14. CDR3 size: 16 residues. From germline, CDR1 is SGHRS and CDR2 YFSETQ. The CDR3 region has the DNA TGCGCCAGCAGCTTGGCCCCTGGGACAGGAAAGGGACCGCAGTTCTTC. This translates into CASSLAPGTGKGPQFF.

This chain joins TRBV28 and TRBJ1-2, with D possibly TRBD1 on 5 matching bases. The CDR3 is made up of 12 amino acids. The V and J ends lost 2 bases and 5 bases respectively, with 6 bases between them. The germline V gene encodes CDR1 MDHEN and CDR2 SYDVKM. CDR3 sequence reads: CASSLKGYGYTF. CDR3 coding DNA: TGTGCCAGCAGTTTAAAGGGGTATGGCTACACCTTC.

This chain links TRBV6-5 with TRBJ2-1; 9 bases are shared with TRBD2. The CDR3 sequence is 15 residues long. CDR1 and CDR2 from the germline V gene are MNHEY and SVGAGI. V trimming: 7 bases; J trimming: 6 bases; junction bases outside the gene matches: 10. This CDR3 reads CASILDPSGANEQFF. Written as DNA, the CDR3 is TGTGCCAGCATTTTAGACCCTAGCGGGGCCAATGAGCAGTTCTTC.

The rearrangement links TRBV6-1 to TRBJ1-2; TRBD1 matches 7 bases. Losses at the gene ends were 2 bases for V and 7 bases for J; bases not matched to a gene: 10. The CDR3 extends over 15 amino acids. The germline gives CDR1 MNHNS, CDR2 SASEGT. CDR3 DNA: TGTGCCAGCAGTGAATATGACAGGGCCTCGAGTGGCTACACCTTC. This translates into CASSEYDRASSGYTF.

V usage is TRBV29-1 and J usage is TRBJ1-1, with 7 positions matching TRBD1. The ends lost 7 bases at V and 3 bases at J; junction bases unmatched: 8. The length of the CDR3 is 13 residues. Germline V gene data show CDR1 as SQVTM and CDR2 as ANQGSEA. The CDR3 reads CSAHRGIDTEAFF. CDR3 coding DNA: TGCAGCGCGCACAGGGGTATTGACACTGAAGCTTTCTTT.